This T cell receptor beta chain was obtained from a study of blood T cell repertoires in COVID-19. Looking at the study overall: Both acute and convalescent COVID-19 samples were obtained from the United States, Italy and Spain.

Assay: immunoSEQ multiplex PCR; the TCRdb copy retains only in-frame clones and omits some. Of 200,000 to 250,000 clones listed, about 93% are singletons. Germline CDR1 is SEHNR and CDR2 is FQNEAQ (reference sequence). Trimming shortened V by 5 bases and J by 0 bases, and 16 bases separated the two germline ends. The CDR3 is 16 amino acids. In Seattle, patients joined the study during active infection and were tracked longitudinally. Sequences were obtained from peripheral blood. This clonotype was obtained from a man aged 55 to 70 with COVID-19, enrolled during active disease. V gene TRBV7-9 combines with J gene TRBJ1-1; tentative D call: TRBD1 (6 bases). As DNA, the CDR3 is TGTGCCAGCAGCATGCTCCTCGGACAGATGAACACTGAAGCTTTCTTT. Translated: CASSMLLGQMNTEAFF. The full variable domain, completed using reference TRBV7-9 and TRBJ1-1, is DTGVSQNPRHKITKRGQNVTFRCDPISEHNRLYWYRQTLGQGPEFLTYFQNEAQLEKSRLLSDRFSAERPKGSFSTLEIQRTEQGDSAMYLCASSMLLGQMNTEAFFGQGTRLTVV.